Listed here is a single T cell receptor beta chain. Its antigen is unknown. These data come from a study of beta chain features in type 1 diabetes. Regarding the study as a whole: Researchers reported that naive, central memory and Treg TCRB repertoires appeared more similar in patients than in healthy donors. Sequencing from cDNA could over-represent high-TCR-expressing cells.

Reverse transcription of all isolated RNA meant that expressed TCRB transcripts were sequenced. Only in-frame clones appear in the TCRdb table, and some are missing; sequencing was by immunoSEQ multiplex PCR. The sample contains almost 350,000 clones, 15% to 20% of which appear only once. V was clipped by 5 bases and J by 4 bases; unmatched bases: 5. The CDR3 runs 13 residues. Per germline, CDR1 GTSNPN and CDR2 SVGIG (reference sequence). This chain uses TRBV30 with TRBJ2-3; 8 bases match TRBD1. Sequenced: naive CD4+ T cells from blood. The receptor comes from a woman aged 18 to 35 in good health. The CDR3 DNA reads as TGTGCCTGGGACAGGGGAAGAGCAGATACGCAGTATTTT. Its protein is CAWDRGRADTQYF.